This is a list of T cell receptor beta chains from one sample in a study of shared clonotypes between healthy human individuals. This table comes from immunoSEQ multiplex PCR, and its TCRdb copy is limited to in-frame clones, with some not included. Among some 690,000 clones listed, roughly 88% were seen once. The material sequenced was memory CD8+ T cells from PBMCs. The receptor set was obtained from a man between 18 and 35 years old in good health. Some clones in this sample may be carry-over from other donors' samples. CDR3s include the opening cysteine and the closing phenylalanine or tryptophan. D genes are given only for firm matches. The size of a clone is reported for some rows only, either as once, few or many, or as a class for expanded clones.

>NA|TRBJ2-7|NA|TRBV30
CAWSLNYEQYF
TGTGCCTGGAGTCTCAACTACGAGCAGTACTTC
>NA|TRBJ2-1|NA|TRBV19
CASSIWLAPSDEQFF
TGTGCCAGTAGTATCTGGCTAGCGCCCTCGGATGAGCAGTTCTTC
>NA|TRBJ2-7|TRBD2|TRBV19
CASSITGGTTYEQYF
TGTGCCAGTAGTATCACGGGAGGTACAACCTACGAGCAGTACTTC
>many|TRBJ2-4|TRBD1|TRBV28
CASMDRTLQLAYQGRNIQYF
TGTGCCAGCATGGACAGGACCCTTCAATTAGCTTACCAGGGAAGAAACATTCAGTACTTC
>NA|TRBJ2-7|TRBD1|TRBV19
CASSIASSAGTGSYEQYF
TGTGCCAGTAGTATCGCAAGTTCAGCCGGGACAGGGTCCTACGAGCAGTACTTC
>NA|TRBJ2-5|NA|TRBV5-4
CASSWGPLLDGSVQETQYF
TGTGCCAGCAGCTGGGGGCCGTTATTGGATGGGAGTGTACAAGAGACCCAGTACTTC
>once|TRBJ1-2|NA|TRBV4-1
CASSQDWLGPSYGYTF
TGCGCCAGCAGCCAAGATTGGTTGGGGCCGAGCTATGGCTACACCTTC
>NA|TRBJ1-5|TRBD1|TRBV6-1
CASSELGQGGQPQHF
TGTGCCAGCAGTGAGCTGGGACAGGGGGGTCAGCCCCAGCATTTT
>NA|TRBJ2-1|NA|TRBV7-9
CASLEGGRRVDEQFF
TGTGCCAGCTTAGAGGGGGGCCGCAGGGTCGATGAGCAGTTCTTC
>NA|TRBJ1-3|NA|TRBV5-4
CASSTGRGREYGTIYF
TGTGCCAGCAGCACAGGCAGGGGACGCGAATACGGCACCATATATTTT
>NA|TRBJ2-5|TRBD2|TRBV28
CASSLLAGGPGDQETQYF
TGTGCCAGCAGTTTACTAGCGGGAGGGCCAGGGGATCAAGAGACCCAGTACTTC
>NA|TRBJ1-5|NA|TRBV28
CASSLAYEGIQPQHF
TGTGCCAGCAGTTTAGCCTATGAGGGGATTCAGCCCCAGCATTTT
>NA|TRBJ2-7|TRBD2|TRBV5-5
CASSFTSGYEQYF
TGTGCCAGCAGCTTTACTAGCGGCTACGAGCAGTACTTC
>once|TRBJ2-7|NA|TRBV30
CAWSVALRYEQYF
TGTGCCTGGAGTGTCGCCCTAAGATACGAGCAGTACTTC
>NA|TRBJ2-7|NA|TRBV5-8
CASSQEPRSPGYEQYF
TGTGCCAGCAGCCAGGAGCCCCGGAGCCCGGGATACGAGCAGTACTTC
>NA|TRBJ2-7|NA|TRBV7-9
CASSPLRQEQYF
TGTGCCAGCAGCCCCCTGCGGCAGGAGCAGTACTTC
>once|TRBJ2-7|TRBD1|TRBV27
CASSSGTAQEQYF
TGTGCCAGCAGTTCCGGGACAGCCCAGGAGCAGTACTTC
>NA|TRBJ2-1|NA|TRBV30
CAWTFGAGSYEQFF
TGTGCCTGGACCTTCGGGGCAGGGAGTTATGAGCAGTTCTTC
>NA|TRBJ2-7|NA|TRBV9
CASSVGSRGTPYEQYF
TGTGCCAGCAGCGTAGGCTCCCGGGGTACCCCCTACGAGCAGTACTTC
>NA|TRBJ2-7|TRBD2|TRBV7-9
CASSSWWASGYEQYF
TGTGCCAGCAGCTCTTGGTGGGCTAGCGGCTACGAGCAGTACTTC
>NA|TRBJ2-3|TRBD1|TRBV27
CASSTRGPGDTQYF
TGTGCCAGCAGTACCAGGGGGCCGGGAGATACGCAGTATTTT
>NA|TRBJ2-7|NA|TRBV19
CASSWRLDGEQYF
TGTGCCAGTAGTTGGAGACTTGACGGCGAGCAGTACTTC
>NA|TRBJ2-7|NA|TRBV11-1
CASSLTNYEQYF
TGTGCCAGCAGCTTAACGAACTACGAGCAGTACTTC
>NA|TRBJ1-2|TRBD1|TRBV6-5
CASSYGQGALIYTF
TGTGCCAGCAGTTATGGACAGGGGGCTTTAATCTACACCTTC
>once|TRBJ2-7|NA|TRBV19
CASSRGTTRLEQYF
TGTGCCAGTAGTAGGGGAACTACCCGGCTCGAGCAGTACTTC
>few|TRBJ1-1|NA|TRBV2
CASSEAGFPAFF
TGTGCCAGCAGTGAAGCCGGATTCCCCGCTTTCTTT
>once|TRBJ1-5|TRBD1|TRBV7-8
CASSWTGGNQPQHF
TGTGCCAGCAGCTGGACAGGGGGCAATCAGCCCCAGCATTTT
>NA|TRBJ2-5|NA|TRBV5-8
CASSYRQSQETQYF
TGTGCCAGCAGCTACCGACAGTCTCAAGAGACCCAGTACTTC
>NA|TRBJ1-5|NA|TRBV19
CASSIVDIGNQPQHF
TGTGCCAGTAGTATAGTCGACATCGGCAATCAGCCCCAGCATTTT
>NA|TRBJ2-2|TRBD2|TRBV4-2
CASSHRALAGGPTGELFF
TGTGCCAGCAGCCACCGTGCTCTAGCGGGAGGGCCCACCGGGGAGCTGTTTTTT
>NA|TRBJ2-2|TRBD2|TRBV5-8
CASSWGLAGTGELFF
TGTGCCAGCAGCTGGGGACTAGCGGGGACCGGGGAGCTGTTTTTT
>NA|TRBJ2-5|TRBD2|TRBV5-1
CASSRLAGEIVKTQYF
TGCGCCAGCAGCCGACTAGCGGGAGAGATTGTGAAGACCCAGTACTTC
>NA|TRBJ2-2|NA|TRBV11-2
CASSLDRGPGSGELFF
TGTGCCAGCAGCTTAGATCGGGGCCCCGGGTCCGGGGAGCTGTTTTTT
>NA|TRBJ1-4|NA|TRBV28
CASSPVDGAQEKLFF
TGTGCCAGCAGTCCAGTCGATGGGGCGCAGGAAAAACTGTTTTTT
>NA|TRBJ2-1|NA|TRBV28
CASRGRVRSYNEQFF
TGTGCCAGCAGGGGCAGGGTGCGGTCCTACAATGAGCAGTTCTTC
>few|TRBJ2-2|NA|TRBV27
CASSPRGTGELFF
TGTGCCAGCAGTCCCCGGGGGACCGGGGAGCTGTTTTTT
>many|TRBJ1-5|NA|TRBV10-3
CAISESMEAGRNQPQHF
TGTGCCATCAGTGAGAGCATGGAGGCGGGCCGTAATCAGCCCCAGCATTTT
>NA|TRBJ1-1|NA|TRBV19
CASTGYLGPVNTEAFF
TGTGCCAGTACTGGCTACCTTGGGCCGGTGAACACTGAAGCTTTCTTT
>NA|TRBJ1-4|NA|TRBV7-6
CASSLWSGAFNEKLFF
TGTGCCAGCAGCTTATGGTCAGGGGCTTTTAATGAAAAACTGTTTTTT
>NA|TRBJ1-1|NA|TRBV5-4
CASSQEVGFNTEAFF
TGTGCCAGCAGCCAAGAAGTGGGATTCAACACTGAAGCTTTCTTT
>NA|TRBJ1-6|TRBD1|TRBV6-1
CASSEAIGTGRNSPLHF
TGTGCCAGCAGTGAAGCCATTGGGACAGGGAGAAATTCACCCCTCCACTTT
>once|TRBJ2-7|NA|TRBV7-8
CASSLNKGPPYEQYF
TGTGCCAGCAGCTTAAATAAAGGCCCCCCGTACGAGCAGTACTTC
>few|TRBJ2-2|NA|TRBV6-5
CASTRFTGSTGELFF
TGTGCCAGCACCAGATTCACTGGTAGCACCGGGGAGCTGTTTTTT
>NA|TRBJ2-7|TRBD2|TRBV5-6
CASTLNGLAGVDHEQYF
TGTGCCAGCACCCTGAATGGACTAGCGGGAGTCGATCACGAGCAGTACTTC
>NA|TRBJ1-1|TRBD1|TRBV4-2
CASSRLTGEPEAFF
TGTGCCAGCAGCCGACTGACAGGGGAACCTGAAGCTTTCTTT
>NA|TRBJ2-1|NA|TRBV4-3
CASSQERIRAGEQFF
TGCGCCAGCAGCCAAGAGAGAATCAGGGCCGGTGAGCAGTTCTTC
>NA|TRBJ1-4|NA|TRBV5-1
CASSPYISNEKLFF
TGCGCCAGCAGCCCGTATATATCGAATGAAAAACTGTTTTTT
>NA|TRBJ2-3|NA|TRBV19
CASTAGPSTDTQYF
TGTGCCAGTACGGCAGGCCCTAGCACAGATACGCAGTATTTT
>NA|TRBJ1-4|NA|TRBV7-9
CASSLAFGKNEKLFF
TGTGCCAGCAGCTTAGCGTTCGGTAAAAATGAAAAACTGTTTTTT
>NA|TRBJ2-1|NA|TRBV4-2
CASSQGLGVEQFF
TGTGCCAGCAGCCAGGGTCTCGGCGTCGAGCAGTTCTTC
>NA|TRBJ2-1|NA|TRBV9
CASSHPEGVSYNEQFF
TGTGCCAGCAGCCATCCCGAGGGCGTCTCCTACAATGAGCAGTTCTTC
>NA|TRBJ1-1|NA|TRBV29-1
CSVVSSFEAFF
TGCAGCGTTGTCAGCTCATTTGAAGCTTTCTTT
>once|TRBJ1-2|NA|TRBV27
CASSPYGGLLNYGYTF
TGTGCCAGCAGCCCATACGGGGGGCTACTTAACTATGGCTACACCTTC
>NA|TRBJ2-7|TRBD2|TRBV28
CASSSLSPTSGQSYEQYF
TGTGCCAGCAGTTCTCTAAGCCCGACTAGCGGGCAAAGTTACGAGCAGTACTTC
>NA|TRBJ1-1|NA|TRBV6-5
CASSYVEMTEAFF
TGTGCCAGCAGTTACGTTGAGATGACTGAAGCTTTCTTT
>NA|TRBJ2-7|NA|TRBV27
CASSLAMPSSSYEQYF
TGTGCCAGCAGTTTAGCTATGCCTAGCTCCTCCTACGAGCAGTACTTC
>NA|TRBJ1-1|NA|TRBV7-3
CASSLMSGGNTEAFF
TGTGCCAGCAGCTTAATGTCTGGGGGTAACACTGAAGCTTTCTTT
>once|TRBJ2-7|NA|TRBV27
CASSLSLREGRYEQYF
TGTGCCAGCAGTTTATCCCTTCGGGAAGGAAGATACGAGCAGTACTTC
>NA|TRBJ1-1|NA|TRBV10-1
CASTKGKNTEAFF
TGCGCCAGCACTAAGGGGAAGAACACTGAAGCTTTCTTT
>NA|TRBJ2-5|NA|TRBV14
CASSQIVGTQYF
TGTGCCAGCAGCCAAATCGTCGGGACCCAGTACTTC